The source of this TCR beta chain is a study of shared clonotypes between healthy human individuals (TCRdb year 2020). With regard to the full study: Three men and two women, aged 18 to 49 years, made up the cohort. For each donor, CD4 naive and CD4 memory were each run on three plates, CD8 naive on two plates, and CD8 memory on one plate. To estimate repertoire size and how much clonotypes are shared between individuals, the study performed deep sequencing of blood TCR repertoires from a handful of healthy adults. Different laboratories and diverse techniques were used to prepare libraries and sequence TCR repertoires, to increase sequencing depth and limit assay-specific biases. Per donor, leukapheresis produced somewhere between about 0.9 and 9.5 billion PBMCs. Overall study results and their limits: Rarefaction of sorted-subset datasets indicated incomplete sequencing despite the large sequencing depth. Estimated clonotype richness was generally larger for naive than for memory subsets. Based on pairwise subsampling, the degree of clonotype sharing among donors was expected to be affected by sequencing depth. About 5% of naive CD4, around 3.5% of naive CD8, approximately 2.2% of memory CD4, and more than 0.35% of memory CD8 clonotypes were shared across a few donors. Sampling was limited to blood, and TCR repertoires in tissue likely differ from TCR repertoires in blood. Because the study included only a small number of donors, the genetic and exposure-history diversity represented was limited. Higher generation probabilities were observed for clonotypes shared by all four sorted-subset donors than for non-shared clonotypes.

Comments on this clone: No antigen is known for it. Per-nucleotide qualities are absent, and no much larger clonotype sits a single base away.

TCR CDR3 regions were amplified from genomic DNA by multiplex PCR using the deep immunoSEQ assay. Extracted genomic DNA from each cell subset was spread evenly across all wells of several immunoSEQ 96-well plates, with each plate serving as a replicate. For sorted subsets, roughly 200 ng of genomic DNA, equivalent to some 30,000 T cell genomes, went into each replicate PCR. The purified libraries were quantified using a Qubit 3.0 fluorometer, sized with a Bioanalyzer 2100, and then quantified again using the KAPA Library Quantification kit. Every immunoSEQ 96-well plate was sequenced on a dedicated single-read 150-cycle Illumina NextSeq 550 flow cell. The source study handled its data this way. The immunoSEQ output contained only junctional sequences without quality scores, so filtering could not match that applied to full-length reads. Sequences were annotated with PyIR, a Python wrapper for IgBLAST v1.9, and V/J genes and CDR3 were assigned using IMGT germline references. Reads were removed for weak V/J assignments (E-value above 1e-6), missing CDR3, stop codons, out-of-frame junctions, or ambiguous translated residues. V3J clonotypes were defined as sequences sharing an identical inferred V gene, J gene, and CDR3 amino acid sequence. To compute the percentage overlap between repertoires, the number of shared unique clonotypes was divided by the size of the smaller repertoire. RTK rarefaction, the Chao1 estimator, and Recon v2.1 estimates of unobserved clonotypes were used to assess repertoire richness. Generation probabilities for all TCRbeta clonotypes obtained by the gDNA method from a handful of donors were computed using OLGA. TCRdb re-hosts the immuneACCESS table, in-frame sequences only. Its copies lack some clones; in the studies checked, an unresolved V gene accounts for under half of them, and the cause for the rest is not known. D and trimming were read from the DNA, whereas the V and J calls and clone size are those reported in that table. The sample yields roughly 2.4 million clones; 90% to 96% were counted once. Of the sample, roughly 0.13% falls within the top ten clones.

The donors were healthy, HIV-negative adults with no recently reported acute infections or vaccinations. All donors were Caucasian adults living in Nashville, Tennessee, USA. CD4+ T cells were enriched by magnetic negative selection, after which naive cells were positively selected on CD45RA and the negative fraction was taken as the memory subset. After blood collection by leukapheresis, PBMCs were isolated using Ficoll-Histopaque density gradient centrifugation and then cryopreserved in the vapor phase of liquid nitrogen. Analytical flow cytometry was used to check the purity and quantity of each magnetically sorted T cell population. Genomic DNA was isolated from every sorted fraction and measured by UV absorbance on a Nanodrop 2000c. The sample comprised naive CD4+ T cells sorted from blood. Sample cell subset or site, as interpreted from the label and publication: CD45RA+ positively selected. This TCR was recovered from a man younger than 35 in good health.

CDR3 loop: CASSKTGNNQPQHF. The DNA sequence reads TGTGCCAGCAGTAAGACAGGGAACAATCAGCCCCAGCATTTT. The chain is encoded by TRBV9 joined to TRBJ1-5, with 7 junctional bases fitting TRBD1. Inclusive of the bounding cysteine and phenylalanine, the CDR3 is 14 residues long. CDR3 DNA only is kept here, 42 bases in frame from base 1. Trimming takes 5 bases off V and 3 bases off J; junction bases not matched to a gene: 5. CDR1 and CDR2 are read off the germline V gene as SGDLS and YYNGEE.